Each of the 7 T cell receptor beta chains below was sequenced from the same sample in a study of neoadjuvant anti-PD-1 for oral cavity cancer. As for time point: after neoadjuvant nivolumab, at surgical resection. Method: immunoSEQ multiplex PCR; TCRdb's copy keeps in-frame clones and lacks some. The table records over 65,000 clones, 85% to 90% of them present only once. The material was PBMCs, obtained after nivolumab (anti-PD-1) treatment. Source of these receptors: a person between 35 and 79 years old with oral cavity squamous cell carcinoma.

The chain couples TRBV2 to TRBJ1-1; D unresolved. Germline V CDR1 and CDR2: SNHLY, FYNNEI. This CDR3 is built from 12 residues. Trimming removed 7 bases at V and 0 bases at J, with 6 bases between. The CDR3 DNA is TGTGCCAGCACTAGCATGAACACTGAAGCTTTCTTT. It is translated as CASTSMNTEAFF.

The chain is built from TRBV6-6 and TRBJ1-2, with TRBD1 matching 9 bases. Unmatched junction bases numbered 9, after V lost 6 bases and J lost 7 bases. This CDR3 is 14 amino acids long. Germline CDR1 is MNHNY and CDR2 is SVGAGI (reference sequence). CDR3: CASSATGQGPGYTF. The DNA for the CDR3 is TGTGCCAGCAGCGCTACGGGACAGGGCCCTGGCTACACCTTC.

The CDR3 sequence is CAWSVRYEQYF. CDR3 in DNA: TGTGCCTGGAGTGTACGGTACGAGCAGTACTTC. The V gene is TRBV30, the J gene TRBJ2-7; D is uncertain. Looked up from germline, CDR1 is GTSNPN and CDR2 is SVGIG (reference sequence). CDR3 length: 11 residues. V was cut by 0 bases and J by 4 bases, with 4 bases left in between. Filled out from reference TRBV30 and TRBJ2-7, the complete variable domain reads SQTIHQWPATLVQPVGSPLSLECTVEGTSNPNLYWYRQAAGRGLQLLFYSVGIGQISSEVPQNLSASRPQDRQFILSSKKLLLSDSGFYLCAWSVRYEQYFGPGTRLTVT.

The chain uses TRBV2 and TRBJ2-7, with 8 bases identical to TRBD1. V lost 8 bases, J lost 0 bases, and 9 bases stayed unmatched. The germline CDR1 and CDR2 sequences are SNHLY and FYNNEI. The CDR3 has 15 residues. The CDR3 sequence is CASGPWDRPSYEQYF. As DNA, the CDR3 is TGTGCCAGCGGTCCCTGGGACAGGCCCTCCTACGAGCAGTACTTC.

This chain links TRBV27 with TRBJ2-5, with D possibly matching TRBD2 (5 bases). The CDR3 has 12 residues. Germline V lookup: CDR1 MNHEY, CDR2 SMNVEV (reference sequence). Trimming left V 10 bases short and J 4 bases short, with 13 bases between. The CDR3 sequence: CATRIGVETQYF. The CDR3 region has the DNA TGTGCCACTCGAATCGGGGTAGAGACCCAGTACTTC.

The V and J genes are TRBV11-2 and TRBJ2-1, with no clear D. Germline CDR1 is SGHAT and CDR2 is FQNNGV. The CDR3 runs to 16 residues. Trimming removed 0 bases from V and 2 bases from J, with 11 bases in between. The CDR3 DNA sequence: TGTGCCAGCAGCTTAGAGGGGTTCCCTACCTACAATGAGCAGTTCTTC. Encoded protein: CASSLEGFPTYNEQFF. Looking up the rest from reference TRBV11-2 and TRBJ2-1 gives the full variable domain: EAGVAQSPRYKIIEKRQSVAFWCNPISGHATLYWYQQILGQGPKLLIQFQNNGVVDDSQLPKDRFSAERLKGVDSTLKIQPAKLEDSAVYLCASSLEGFPTYNEQFFGPGTRLTVL.

The chain has TRBV15 and TRBJ2-1; D might be TRBD1 (6 bases). The CDR3 spans 15 residues. Germline assignment: CDR1 LNHNV and CDR2 YYDKDF (reference sequence). V was pared by 0 bases and J by 7 bases, with 13 bases between. The DNA for the CDR3 is TGTGCCACCAGCAGAGATAAGACAGGCGCGAATGAGCAGTTCTTC. Protein sequence: CATSRDKTGANEQFF. The variable domain in full, with the rest retrieved from reference TRBV15 and TRBJ2-1, is DAMVIQNPRYQVTQFGKPVTLSCSQTLNHNVMYWYQQKSSQAPKLLFHYYDKDFNNEADTPDNFQSRRPNTSFCFLDIRSPGLGDTAMYLCATSRDKTGANEQFFGPGTRLTVL.